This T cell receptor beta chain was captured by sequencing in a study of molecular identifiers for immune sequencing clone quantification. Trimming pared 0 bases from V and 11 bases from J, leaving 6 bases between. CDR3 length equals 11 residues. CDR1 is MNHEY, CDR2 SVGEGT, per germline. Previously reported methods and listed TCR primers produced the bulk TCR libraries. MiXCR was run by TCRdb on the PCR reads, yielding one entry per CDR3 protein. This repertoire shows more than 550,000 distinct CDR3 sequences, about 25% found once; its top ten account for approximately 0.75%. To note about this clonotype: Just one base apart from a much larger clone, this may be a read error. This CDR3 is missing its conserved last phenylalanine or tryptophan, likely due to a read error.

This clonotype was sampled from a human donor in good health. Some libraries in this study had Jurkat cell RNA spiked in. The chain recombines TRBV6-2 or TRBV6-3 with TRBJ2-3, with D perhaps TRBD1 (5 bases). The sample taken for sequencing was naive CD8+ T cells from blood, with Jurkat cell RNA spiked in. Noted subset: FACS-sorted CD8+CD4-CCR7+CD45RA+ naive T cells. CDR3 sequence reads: CASSYSTEQYS. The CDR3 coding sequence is TGTGCCAGCAGTTACTCGACAGAGCAGTATTCT.